This T cell receptor beta chain was identified during a study of OX40 agonist ivuxolimab in advanced cancers. The repertoire was sequenced with immunoSEQ multiplex PCR; TCRdb's copy has only in-frame clones and lacks some. Of approximately 50,000 clones listed, approximately 90% are singletons. This receptor was taken from an adult with an advanced solid tumor such as melanoma, head and neck, liver or kidney cancer. The source material was CD4+ or CD8+ T cells sorted from blood, sampled in a trial of the OX40 agonist ivuxolimab.

The CDR3 region is CSAWTSGGETQYF. The CDR3 nucleotides read TGCAGCGCTTGGACTAGCGGGGGAGAGACCCAGTACTTC. V gene TRBV29-1 combines with J gene TRBJ2-5; 13 bases line up with TRBD2. The length of the CDR3 is 13 residues. Germline loops: CDR1 SQVTM, CDR2 ANQGSEA. V shed 7 bases, J shed 4 bases, and the junction held 3 bases outside the gene matches.